The 27 T cell receptor beta chains below were found in one sample sequenced in a study of regulatory T cells in long-lasting Graves disease. Time point specified: newly diagnosed GD, antithyroid drugs for less than 3 months. PBMC RNA served as the TCR library source. Sequencing libraries for TCR beta were prepared with iRepertoire HTBI primers and Arm-PCR of CDR3 regions. TCRdb processed the multiplex PCR reads anew with MiXCR; each CDR3 protein has one entry. The data show more than 300,000 distinct CDR3 sequences, with around 16% seen just once and 20% to 25% held by the top ten. This specimen consisted of peripheral blood mononuclear cells (PBMCs), obtained at new diagnosis, from a patient treated with antithyroid drugs. Receptors were obtained from a female donor with Graves disease.

This clonotype was picked up many times. The chain has TRBV9 and TRBJ2-1, with D perhaps matching TRBD1 or TRBD2 (5 bases each). Germline V CDR1 and CDR2: SGDLS, YYNGEE. The ends were cut back, 3 bases at V and 0 bases at J, with 10 bases in the middle. The CDR3 length is 15 residues. CDR3 coding DNA: TGTGCCAGCAGCGGTTCCGGGACCTCCTACAATGAGCAGTTCTTC. This encodes CASSGSGTSYNEQFF.

This clonotype appeared many times. The chain carries TRBV12-3 or TRBV12-4 and TRBJ1-1; D gene uncertain. V lost 5 bases, J lost 1 base, and 8 bases lay in between. The CDR3 runs 13 residues. The CDR3 DNA is TGTGCCAGCAGTCGGCTCCGGAACACTGAAGCTTTCTTT. It specifies CASSRLRNTEAFF.

The rearrangement links TRBV4-1 to TRBJ1-2; D unclear. Trimming stripped 6 bases from V and 0 bases from J, with 17 bases between. Germline CDR1 MGHRA, CDR2 YSYEKL. The CDR3 is made up of 16 amino acids. CDR3 residues: CASRTIKGPTNYGYTF. Here the CDR3 DNA reads TGCGCCAGCAGGACCATTAAGGGCCCCACTAACTATGGCTACACCTTC.

This sequence joins TRBV6-1 and TRBJ2-7, with D possibly being TRBD1 or TRBD2 (5 bases each). The V gene lost 7 bases and the J gene lost 3 bases, with 13 bases spanning the gap. Germline V lookup: CDR1 MNHNS, CDR2 SASEGT. This CDR3 spans 13 amino acids. The CDR3 spells CASTLGENYEQYF. In nucleotides, the CDR3 is TGTGCCAGCACCTTGGGGGAAAACTACGAGCAGTACTTC.

The sample holds many counts of this clonotype. V and J are TRBV24-1 and TRBJ2-3, with 8 bases lining up with TRBD1. J was trimmed by 4 bases and V by 9 bases; bases with no gene match: 11. CDR3 size: 15 residues. Germline-derived CDR1 and CDR2 are KGHDR and SFDVKD. CDR3 DNA: TGTGCCACCTCACCCCGGACAGGGTGGGCAGATACGCAGTATTTT. Translation gives CATSPRTGWADTQYF.

This clonotype appeared many times. The rearrangement joins TRBV5-5 to TRBJ1-5, with unresolved D. Trimming removed 4 bases from V and 3 bases from J, with 17 bases in between. In germline, CDR1 is SGHKS, CDR2 YYEKEE (reference sequence). The CDR3 runs 16 residues. For the CDR3, the DNA is TGTGCCAGCAGCCCCACGCCAGAGGTCCACAATCAGCCCCAGCATTTT. This sequence encodes CASSPTPEVHNQPQHF.

Concerning this clonotype: Mismatch with germline at one junction end may stem from a read error. The chain employs TRBV19 and TRBJ1-6; the D gene is possibly TRBD1 (5 bases). There are 15 residues in the CDR3. Germline CDR1 LNHDA, CDR2 SQIVND (reference sequence). The CDR3 bases are TGCGCCAGTAAAGGTGGGGCCAGCCGGGGCTCACCCCTCCACTTT. This codes for CASKGGASRGSPLHF. Full variable domain (remainder filled in from reference TRBV19 and TRBJ1-6): DGGITQSPKYLFRKEGQNVTLSCEQNLNHDAMYWYRQDPGQGLRLIYYSQIVNDFQKGDIAEGYSVSREKKESFPLTVTSAQKNPTAFYLCASKGGASRGSPLHFGNGTRLTVT.

This clonotype has just a few counts. This chain connects TRBV4-1 to TRBJ1-2; possibly TRBD1 for D (5 bases). From germline, CDR1 is MGHRA and CDR2 YSYEKL. The CDR3 totals 16 residues. V shed 1 base and J shed 4 bases, with 16 bases lying between them. CDR3 sequence reads: CASSQVSLRQIYGYTF. CDR3 DNA sequence: TGCGCCAGCAGCCAAGTGAGTTTGCGACAGATCTATGGCTACACCTTC.

The chain uses TRBV6-6 and TRBJ2-1; TRBD1 matches 9 bases. CDR1 MNHNY and CDR2 SVGAGI come from the germline V gene (reference sequence). After removal of 0 bases from V and 7 bases from J, the junction contained 10 bases not matched to a gene. CDR3 length: 17 residues. The CDR3 DNA sequence: TGTGCCAGCAGTTACTCGGGCCTCGGGACAGGGATAAATGAGCAGTTCTTC. It translates to CASSYSGLGTGINEQFF.

In its sample, this clonotype was seen many times. This sequence joins TRBV7-2 and TRBJ1-5; the D gene is possibly TRBD1 (6 bases). This CDR3 comprises 16 residues. The V gene's germline CDR1 is SGHTA and CDR2 FQGNSA. With 1 base removed from V and 2 bases from J, the gap between germline ends came to 12 bases. The CDR3 coding sequence is TGTGCCAGCAGCTTAGTAGGGGGGCGCGGCAATCAGCCCCAGCATTTT. Translation: CASSLVGGRGNQPQHF.

J is TRBJ2-7 and V is TRBV28; TRBD2 is a possible D gene (6 bases). The CDR3 is 15 amino acids. CDR1 MDHEN and CDR2 SYDVKM come from the germline V gene. With 8 bases removed from V and 9 bases from J, the gap between germline ends came to 26 bases. CDR3 bases: TGTGCCAGCGGACTACCAGGAACACTGGGGGTATGGCAGTACTTC. As protein: CASGLPGTLGVWQYF.

Notes on this clonotype: A much larger clone differs from this one at a single base, so this may be a read error. This chain connects TRBV12-3 or TRBV12-4 to TRBJ2-2, with TRBD2 matching 8 bases. This CDR3 is 15 amino acids long. The CDR3: CASRIAGRQSGGLFF. The CDR3 DNA reads TGTGCCAGCAGAATAGCGGGACGGCAAAGCGGGGGGCTGTTTTTT.

In regard to this clonotype: Being one base from a much bigger clone, this may be a read error. This chain links TRBV7-2 with TRBJ2-7, with D perhaps TRBD1 or TRBD2 (5 bases each). Germline-derived CDR1 and CDR2 are SGHTA and FQGNSA. The CDR3 loop spans 16 amino acids. The DNA of the CDR3 is TGTGCCAGCAGCTTACGTTTCGGGACGAGCTCCTACGGGCAGTACTTC. Its protein product is CASSLRFGTSSYGQYF.

This clonotype was recorded a few times. This sequence joins TRBV10-3 and TRBJ1-1, with D tentatively TRBD1 (6 bases). V lost 10 bases and J 4 bases, leaving 19 bases between the germline ends. The CDR3 totals 14 residues. Germline values: CDR1 ENHRY, CDR2 SYGVKD. CDR3 region: CATRDKGFGTEAFF. The DNA for the CDR3 is TGTGCCACACGGGACAAGGGGTTTGGCACTGAAGCTTTCTTT.

This clonotype has ten or more counts. This chain connects TRBV7-2 to TRBJ2-7, with 12 bases that match TRBD1. Germline lookup yields CDR1 SGHTA and CDR2 FQGNSA. The CDR3 spans 17 residues. Trimming at V came to 7 bases and at J to 4 bases, leaving 14 bases not matched to a gene. The CDR3 DNA sequence: TGTGCCAGCACTCCGGGACAGGGGGCTGATTTTGGGTACGAGCAGTACTTC. The encoded protein is CASTPGQGADFGYEQYF. The variable domain in full, completed from reference TRBV7-2 and TRBJ2-7, reads GAGVSQSPSNKVTEKGKDVELRCDPISGHTALYWYRQSLGQGLEFLIYFQGNSAPDKSGLPSDRFSAERTGGSVSTLTIQRTQQEDSAVYLCASTPGQGADFGYEQYFGPGTRLTVT.

This clonotype was counted only a few times. The rearrangement joins TRBV9 to TRBJ2-4, with D perhaps TRBD1 (6 bases). This CDR3 has 15 residues. CDR1 SGDLS and CDR2 YYNGEE come from the germline V gene. V lost 2 bases and J lost 0, with 9 bases in between. Here the CDR3 reads CASSVGAPAKNIQYF. CDR3 DNA: TGTGCCAGCAGCGTGGGGGCTCCAGCCAAAAACATTCAGTACTTC. Together with reference TRBV9 and TRBJ2-4, the CDR3 gives the full variable domain: DSGVTQTPKHLITATGQRVTLRCSPRSGDLSVYWYQQSLDQGLQFLIQYYNGEERAKGNILERFSAQQFPDLHSELNLSSLELGDSALYFCASSVGAPAKNIQYFGAGTRLSVL.

This clonotype occurred many times. The rearrangement links TRBV19 to TRBJ2-7; 7 nucleotides agree with TRBD1. The germline CDR1 and CDR2 sequences are LNHDA and SQIVND (reference sequence). The CDR3 is 18 residues long. With V trimmed by 4 bases and J by 2 bases, 17 bases remained unmatched. CDR3 nucleotides: TGTGCCAGTAGTAACCCGGGACAGAAGATTATAGCCCCCTACGAGCAGTACTTC. As protein: CASSNPGQKIIAPYEQYF.

Many counts were recorded for this clonotype. The genes are TRBV2 and TRBJ1-3; D may be TRBD1 (5 bases). CDR1 and CDR2 (germline): SNHLY, FYNNEI. CDR3 size: 19 residues. Trimming cost V 3 bases and J 0 bases, with 21 bases left between them. CDR3 sequence: CASSDTGRRGDPSGNTIYF. For the CDR3, the DNA is TGTGCCAGCAGTGATACCGGACGAAGAGGGGACCCCTCTGGAAACACCATATATTTT.

Details on this clonotype: A far larger clone lies a single base away; this is likely a read error. The V and J genes are TRBV7-3 and TRBJ2-7; 7 nucleotides match TRBD1. Germline V CDR1 and CDR2: SGHTA, FQGTGA. The CDR3 covers 16 residues. V was clipped by 5 bases and J by 9 bases; unmatched bases: 19. The CDR3 loop reads CASSTTSVDRSVGQYF. Written as DNA, the CDR3 is TGTGCCAGCAGCACCACCTCGGTGGACAGGTCCGTCGGGCAGTACTTC.

This clonotype was detected only a few times. V is TRBV7-9 and J is TRBJ1-5; 7 nucleotides align to TRBD1. The CDR3 runs 13 residues. Unmatched junction bases numbered 6, after V lost 6 bases and J lost 7 bases. Per germline, CDR1 SEHNR and CDR2 FQNEAQ (reference sequence). CDR3 amino acids: CASRGGAGQPQHF. In DNA form, the CDR3 reads TGTGCCAGCAGAGGGGGCGCTGGCCAGCCCCAGCATTTT.

This clonotype was observed at least ten times. This chain connects TRBV20-1 to TRBJ1-2; D call uncertain. Trimming took 4 bases from V and 0 from J, leaving 18 bases between them. CDR3 length equals 16 residues. Looked up from germline, CDR1 is DFQATT and CDR2 is SNEGSKA (reference sequence). In DNA, the CDR3 is TGCAGTGCTATAGGGAACGGGAAGGAGTCTAACTATGGCTACACCTTC. This translates into CSAIGNGKESNYGYTF.

On this clonotype: Possible read error: a much larger clone is one base away. V is TRBV6-1 and J is TRBJ1-1; TRBD1 is a possible D gene (5 bases). The germline V gene has CDR1 MNHNS and CDR2 SASEGT. V lost 6 bases to trimming and J lost 2 bases, with 13 bases between them. The CDR3 runs to 14 residues. DNA of the CDR3: TGTGCCAGCAGATTAACCAGGGTAAACACTGAAGCTTTCTTT. This gives the protein CASRLTRVNTEAFF.

This clonotype was detected many times. This chain joins TRBV28 and TRBJ1-2; 8 bases align to TRBD1. CDR1 is MDHEN and CDR2 is SYDVKM in the germline V gene. V trimming: 4 bases; J trimming: 8 bases; junction bases outside the gene matches: 15. CDR3 length equals 16 residues. The CDR3 coding sequence is TGTGCCAGCAGTTCTTCCCGGACAGGGCTGAATAGGGGCTACACCTTC. It encodes CASSSSRTGLNRGYTF.

This chain uses TRBV29-1 with TRBJ2-7; 9 nucleotides match TRBD1. The germline V gene encodes CDR1 SQVTM and CDR2 ANQGSEA. V lost 3 bases, J lost 6 bases, and 9 bases stayed unmatched. CDR3 length equals 14 residues. The CDR3: CSVDPTGTGSEQYF. The CDR3 coding sequence is TGCAGCGTTGACCCTACCGGGACAGGGAGCGAGCAGTACTTC.

The rearrangement uses TRBV7-2 and TRBJ2-7; no definite D call. Trimming cost V 3 bases and J 5 bases, with 5 bases left between them. CDR3 length: 11 residues. Germline loops: CDR1 SGHTA, CDR2 FQGNSA. CDR3: CASSFSHEQYF. The CDR3 DNA sequence: TGTGCCAGCAGCTTTTCCCACGAGCAGTACTTC. The whole variable domain, filled in from reference TRBV7-2 and TRBJ2-7, reads GAGVSQSPSNKVTEKGKDVELRCDPISGHTALYWYRQSLGQGLEFLIYFQGNSAPDKSGLPSDRFSAERTGGSVSTLTIQRTQQEDSAVYLCASSFSHEQYFGPGTRLTVT.

This clonotype was seen many times. The DNA for the CDR3 is TGCAGTGCTCCCCGAGACACTCCGTCTAAGGAGCAGTACTTC. Translation: CSAPRDTPSKEQYF. The chain recombines TRBV20-1 with TRBJ2-7; D gene ambiguous. Trimming removed 5 bases from V and 7 bases from J, with 21 bases in between. This CDR3 comprises 14 residues. Per germline, CDR1 DFQATT and CDR2 SNEGSKA (reference sequence).

The V and J genes are TRBV9 and TRBJ2-3; D ambiguous. Germline V gene data show CDR1 as SGDLS and CDR2 as YYNGEE. The CDR3 length is 12 residues. V was pared by 7 bases and J by 11 bases, with 17 bases between. The CDR3 sequence is CASSPIAPGQYF. DNA of the CDR3: TGTGCCAGCTCCCCAATAGCCCCAGGGCAGTATTTT. The full variable domain, rest sourced from reference TRBV9 and TRBJ2-3, is DSGVTQTPKHLITATGQRVTLRCSPRSGDLSVYWYQQSLDQGLQFLIQYYNGEERAKGNILERFSAQQFPDLHSELNLSSLELGDSALYFCASSPIAPGQYFGPGTRLTVL.